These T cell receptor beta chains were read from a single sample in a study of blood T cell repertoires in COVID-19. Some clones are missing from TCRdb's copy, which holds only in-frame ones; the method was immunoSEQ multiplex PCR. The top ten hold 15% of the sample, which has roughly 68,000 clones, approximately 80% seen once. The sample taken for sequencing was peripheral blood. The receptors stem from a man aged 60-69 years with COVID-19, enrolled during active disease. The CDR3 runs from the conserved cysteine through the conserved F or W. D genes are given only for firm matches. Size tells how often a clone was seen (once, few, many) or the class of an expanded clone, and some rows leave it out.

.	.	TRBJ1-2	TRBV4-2	TGTGCCAGCAGCCAAGATAGGGCAGGGCGACCCGATGGCTACACCTTC	CASSQDRAGRPDGYTF
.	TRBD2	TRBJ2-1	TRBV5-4	TGTGCCAGCAGATTAGCGGGAGGGTGGGACAATGAGCAGTTCTTC	CASRLAGGWDNEQFF
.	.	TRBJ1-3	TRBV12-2	TGTGCAAGTCGCTTAGAACCTCAGGTTTTGGCGAACACCATATATTTT	CASRLEPQVLANTIYF
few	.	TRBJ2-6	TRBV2	TGTGCCAGCAGTGAAGGGACAGGAGGGTACGGGGCCAACGTCCTGACTTTC	CASSEGTGGYGANVLTF
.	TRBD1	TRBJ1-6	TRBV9	TGTGCCAGCAGCTCTGGGACAGGGGGAACACCCCTCCACTTT	CASSSGTGGTPLHF
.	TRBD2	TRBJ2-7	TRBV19	TGTGCCAGTAGTTTAAGCGGGAGCTACGAGCAGTACTTC	CASSLSGSYEQYF
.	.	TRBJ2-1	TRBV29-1	TGCAGCGTTGACCCCTGGACAGGGAGGGTACATGAGCAGTTCTTC	CSVDPWTGRVHEQFF
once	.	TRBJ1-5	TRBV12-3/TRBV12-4	TGTGCCAGCAGTTCCCGGTTTCAGCCCCAGCATTTT	CASSSRFQPQHF
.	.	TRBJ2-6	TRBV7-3	TGTGCCAGCAGCTCAGCCAGGGGAAGTGGGGCCAACGTCCTGACTTTC	CASSSARGSGANVLTF
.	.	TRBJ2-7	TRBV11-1	TGTGCCAGCAGCTTATACGGTACCCCCTACGAGCAGTACTTC	CASSLYGTPYEQYF